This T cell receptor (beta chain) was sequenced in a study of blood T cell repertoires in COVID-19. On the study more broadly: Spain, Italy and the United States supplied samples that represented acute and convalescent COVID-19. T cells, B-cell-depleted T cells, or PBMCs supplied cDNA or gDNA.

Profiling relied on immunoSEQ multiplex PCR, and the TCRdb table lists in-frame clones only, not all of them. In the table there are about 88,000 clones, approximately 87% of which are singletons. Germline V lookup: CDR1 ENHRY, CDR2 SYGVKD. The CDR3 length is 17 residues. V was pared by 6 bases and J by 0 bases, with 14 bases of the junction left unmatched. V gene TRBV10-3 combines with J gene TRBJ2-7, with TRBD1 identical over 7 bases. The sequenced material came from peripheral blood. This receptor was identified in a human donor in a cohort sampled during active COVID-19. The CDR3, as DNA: TGTGCCATCAGCTCATCAATACAGGGGATGAGCTCCTACGAGCAGTACTTC. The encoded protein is CAISSSIQGMSSYEQYF.